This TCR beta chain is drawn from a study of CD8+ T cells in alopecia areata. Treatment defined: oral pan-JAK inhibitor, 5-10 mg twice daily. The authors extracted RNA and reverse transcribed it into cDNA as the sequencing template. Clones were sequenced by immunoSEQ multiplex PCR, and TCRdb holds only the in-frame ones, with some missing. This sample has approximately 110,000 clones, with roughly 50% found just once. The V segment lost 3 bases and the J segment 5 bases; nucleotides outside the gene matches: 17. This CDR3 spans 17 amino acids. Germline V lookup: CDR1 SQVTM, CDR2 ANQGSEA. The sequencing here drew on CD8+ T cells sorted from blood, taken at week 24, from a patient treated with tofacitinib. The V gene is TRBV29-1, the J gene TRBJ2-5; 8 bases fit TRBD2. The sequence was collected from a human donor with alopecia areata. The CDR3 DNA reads TGCAGCGTTGAGGAGATTGGTAGCGGGGACTTCAGCGAGACCCAGTACTTC. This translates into CSVEEIGSGDFSETQYF.